The rows below give T cell receptor beta chains drawn from one sample of a study of metastatic and nonmetastatic thyroid tumors. MiXCR reprocessed the PCR reads for TCRdb. The sample contains 14,000 to 15,000 clones, 23% of which appear only once. The sample consisted of tumor tissue. These receptors originate from a female donor with papillary thyroid cancer or a benign thyroid nodule (not recorded which). Some clones in this sample may be carry-over from other donors' samples. Each CDR3 is given with its conserved first and last residue. The order of the fields is V gene, D gene, J gene, clone size, CDR3 protein, CDR3 DNA. The D gene is left open where the match is weak. Expanded clones are given a class, and other clones once, few, many or no size at all.

V: TRBV2
D: TRBD2
J: TRBJ2-7
size: medium-sized
CDR3: CASSGKPGLAGVRGSDEQYF
DNA: TGTGCCAGCAGTGGGAAGCCGGGACTAGCGGGAGTTCGTGGCTCCGACGAGCAGTACTTC

V: TRBV19
D: .
J: TRBJ2-3
size: many
CDR3: CASSITGTADTQYF
DNA: TGTGCCAGTAGTATAACCGGTACCGCAGATACGCAGTATTTT

V: TRBV28
D: .
J: TRBJ1-5
size: .
CDR3: CASSLAGAFNQPHHF
DNA: TGTGCCAGCAGTCTCGCTGGTGCCTTCAATCAGCCCCATCATTTT

V: TRBV9
D: .
J: TRBJ2-1
size: many
CDR3: CASSDPDRESQLDEQFF
DNA: TGTGCCAGCAGCGACCCCGACCGGGAGAGTCAATTAGATGAGCAGTTCTTC

V: TRBV2
D: .
J: TRBJ1-5
size: once
CDR3: CARSERHSGVNQPQHF
DNA: TGTGCCAGAAGTGAGAGGCACTCAGGGGTCAATCAGCCCCAGCATTTT

V: TRBV18
D: .
J: TRBJ1-6
size: .
CDR3: CAGSPSWTENSPLHF
DNA: TGTGCCGGCTCACCTTCTTGGACGGAAAATTCACCCCTCCACTTT

V: TRBV5-4
D: .
J: TRBJ2-1
size: many
CDR3: CASSLSTGDGIYEQFF
DNA: TGTGCCAGCAGCTTGTCCACCGGAGACGGTATATATGAGCAGTTCTTC

V: TRBV7-8
D: TRBD2
J: TRBJ2-1
size: medium-sized
CDR3: CASSLAVYSGRVEQFF
DNA: TGTGCCAGCAGCTTAGCAGTCTATAGCGGGAGGGTAGAGCAGTTCTTC

V: TRBV5-1
D: TRBD2
J: TRBJ2-1
size: many
CDR3: CASSGDAYNEQFF
DNA: TGCGCTAGTAGCGGGGACGCTTACAATGAGCAGTTCTTC

V: TRBV11-3
D: TRBD1
J: TRBJ2-7
size: .
CDR3: CASSLGQGHEQYF
DNA: TGTGCCAGCAGCTTAGGACAGGGGCACGAGCAGTACTTC

V: TRBV20-1
D: TRBD2
J: TRBJ2-1
size: .
CDR3: CSARGIFLAGVNEQFF
DNA: TGCAGTGCTAGGGGCATCTTCCTAGCGGGAGTTAATGAGCAGTTCTTC

V: TRBV6-1
D: TRBD2
J: TRBJ2-5
size: medium-sized
CDR3: CASSSGGAQYF
DNA: TGTGCCAGCAGTTCTGGGGGGGCCCAGTACTTC

V: TRBV11-1
D: .
J: TRBJ2-1
size: many
CDR3: CASSLPGTLLANEQFF
DNA: TGTGCCAGCAGCTTACCCGGGACCCTTTTGGCTAATGAGCAGTTCTTC

V: TRBV3-1
D: .
J: TRBJ2-1
size: many
CDR3: CASSQTTLGEQFF
DNA: TGTGCCAGCAGCCAAACGACGTTGGGTGAGCAGTTCTTC

V: TRBV10-3
D: .
J: TRBJ2-3
size: many
CDR3: CAISEQTDTQYF
DNA: TGTGCCATCAGCGAACAGACAGATACGCAGTATTTT

V: TRBV2
D: TRBD1
J: TRBJ2-7
size: .
CDR3: CASSEAMTGTEYF
DNA: TGTGCCAGCAGTGAAGCTATGACAGGGACGGAGTACTTC

V: TRBV6-1
D: .
J: TRBJ1-5
size: medium-sized
CDR3: CASSDIKGNQPQHF
DNA: TGTGCCAGCAGTGATATTAAGGGCAATCAGCCCCAGCATTTT

V: TRBV5-1
D: TRBD1
J: TRBJ2-2
size: .
CDR3: CASSLGTGRTGELFF
DNA: TGCGCCAGCAGCTTGGGGACAGGGAGGACCGGGGAGCTGTTTTTT

V: TRBV19
D: TRBD2
J: TRBJ2-1
size: few
CDR3: CASRRDGGLAGGIVELVF
DNA: TGTGCCAGTCGGAGGGACGGGGGACTAGCGGGAGGGATAGTCGAATTGGTCTTC

V: TRBV15
D: TRBD2
J: TRBJ2-7
size: medium-sized
CDR3: CATSREVGGSAEQYF
DNA: TGTGCCACCAGCAGAGAGGTAGGCGGGAGTGCCGAGCAGTACTTC

V: TRBV11-2
D: .
J: TRBJ2-7
size: .
CDR3: CASSFGDACSYEQYF
DNA: TGTGCCAGCAGTTTTGGGGATGCGTGTTCCTACGAGCAGTACTTC

V: TRBV28
D: .
J: TRBJ1-2
size: .
CDR3: CASSLQRASGSRYTF
DNA: TGTGCCAGCAGCCTACAAAGGGCTTCTGGGTCGCGCTACACCTTC

V: TRBV11-1
D: .
J: TRBJ2-2
size: .
CDR3: CASPSGQGSNIGELFF
DNA: TGTGCCAGCCCGTCAGGGCAGGGCTCGAACATCGGGGAGCTTTTTTTT

V: TRBV19
D: TRBD1
J: TRBJ2-1
size: .
CDR3: CATGDRVNEQFF
DNA: TGTGCCACCGGTGACAGGGTCAATGAGCAGTTCTTC

V: TRBV11-1
D: TRBD2
J: TRBJ2-1
size: .
CDR3: CASSKVRGGYNEQFF
DNA: TGTGCCAGCAGCAAAGTTCGGGGAGGGTACAATGAGCAGTTCTTC

V: TRBV2
D: .
J: TRBJ2-3
size: many
CDR3: CASSEPSTQGTDTQYF
DNA: TGTGCCAGCAGTGAACCTAGCACCCAAGGCACAGATACGCAGTATTTT

V: TRBV20-1
D: TRBD2
J: TRBJ2-1
size: many
CDR3: CSARAGTSEVDEQFF
DNA: TGCAGTGCTAGAGCTGGGACTAGTGAAGTAGATGAGCAGTTCTTC